This TCR beta chain was documented in a study of T cell responses to AZD1222 COVID-19 vaccine. Regarding the study as a whole: Recipients of AZD1222 seropositive at baseline numbered only 5 or 6. With dominance at 160-218 and 743-854, vaccine-associated CD4 TCRs spanned spike. A rise in Spike-specific TCR breadth and depth followed two AZD1222 doses. In a largely white British group with more females than males, clonal diversity was possibly underestimated.

Trimming removed 6 bases at V and 5 bases at J, with 10 bases between. The CDR3 contains 12 residues. Germline CDR1 and CDR2: SNHLY and FYNNEI. Sequencing was performed with immunoSEQ multiplex PCR; in TCRdb, only in-frame clones are kept and a portion is missing. The table records about 140,000 clones, around nine tenths of them present only once. For this clone: Its antigen remains unknown.

The source is an adult who received the AZD1222 COVID-19 vaccine. The sequencing used peripheral blood, collected 28 days after the second AZD1222 dose. The chain is built from TRBV2 and TRBJ2-5; D may be TRBD1 or TRBD2 (5 bases each). The CDR3 DNA follows: TGTGCCAGCAGGGGGGATGGGGAGACCCAGTACTTC. This translates into CASRGDGETQYF.